The rows below give T cell receptor beta chains drawn from one sample of a study of shared clonotypes between healthy human individuals. Assay used: immunoSEQ multiplex PCR; TCRdb lists only in-frame clones, some missing. The sample lists some 1,400,000 clones; 95% to 97% were seen once. The sample consisted of naive CD4+ T cells sorted from blood. The source is a man in his thirties or forties in good health. Each CDR3 is given with its conserved first and last residue. A D gene is named only where the DNA matches it firmly. Only some rows state a clone size, as once, few, many or a class for expanded clones.

clone_size: NA
d_call: TRBD2
j_call: TRBJ2-3
v_call: TRBV27
cdr3_aa: CASSLSGRVLTDTQYF
cdr3_nt: TGTGCCAGCAGTTTAAGTGGGAGGGTACTAACAGATACGCAGTATTTT

clone_size: NA
d_call: NA
j_call: TRBJ2-2
v_call: TRBV19
cdr3_aa: CASSIKAGTVTGELFF
cdr3_nt: TGTGCCAGTAGTATAAAAGCGGGCACCGTAACCGGGGAGCTGTTTTTT

clone_size: NA
d_call: NA
j_call: TRBJ2-7
v_call: TRBV6-5
cdr3_aa: CASSRTRMGAYEQYF
cdr3_nt: TGTGCCAGCAGCCGGACGAGGATGGGCGCCTACGAGCAGTACTTC

clone_size: NA
d_call: NA
j_call: TRBJ2-1
v_call: TRBV28
cdr3_aa: CASSTPATYSYNEQFF
cdr3_nt: TGTGCCAGCTCGACACCGGCCACTTACTCCTACAATGAGCAGTTCTTC

clone_size: NA
d_call: NA
j_call: TRBJ2-1
v_call: TRBV27
cdr3_aa: CASSLRAGTGASGAFF
cdr3_nt: TGTGCCAGCAGTTTACGAGCCGGGACAGGGGCTAGCGGGGCCTTCTTC

clone_size: NA
d_call: NA
j_call: TRBJ2-3
v_call: TRBV28
cdr3_aa: CASSRGGRHTDTQYF
cdr3_nt: TGTGCCAGCAGTCGAGGGGGGAGACACACAGATACGCAGTATTTT

clone_size: NA
d_call: TRBD2
j_call: TRBJ2-5
v_call: TRBV27
cdr3_aa: CASSLGRREMRETQYF
cdr3_nt: TGTGCCAGCAGTTTAGGAAGGCGGGAGATGCGAGAGACCCAGTACTTC

clone_size: NA
d_call: NA
j_call: TRBJ2-1
v_call: TRBV7-2
cdr3_aa: CASSFRPWQANSYNEQFF
cdr3_nt: TGTGCCAGCAGCTTTAGGCCGTGGCAGGCTAACTCCTACAATGAGCAGTTCTTC

clone_size: once
d_call: NA
j_call: TRBJ1-5
v_call: TRBV28
cdr3_aa: CASSSRGPQHF
cdr3_nt: TGTGCCAGCAGCTCCAGAGGGCCCCAGCATTTT

clone_size: NA
d_call: NA
j_call: TRBJ1-5
v_call: TRBV27
cdr3_aa: CASSYLVGQPQHF
cdr3_nt: TGTGCCAGCAGTTATCTAGTGGGTCAGCCCCAGCATTTT

clone_size: once
d_call: NA
j_call: TRBJ2-7
v_call: TRBV5-6
cdr3_aa: CASSSVRSGNYEQYF
cdr3_nt: TGTGCCAGCAGCTCCGTTAGGTCAGGGAACTACGAGCAGTACTTC

clone_size: NA
d_call: NA
j_call: TRBJ2-5
v_call: TRBV2
cdr3_aa: CASLEVETQYF
cdr3_nt: TGTGCCAGCCTAGAGGTTGAGACCCAGTACTTC

clone_size: NA
d_call: NA
j_call: TRBJ2-1
v_call: TRBV4-3
cdr3_aa: CASSQFGTYSYNEQFF
cdr3_nt: TGCGCCAGCAGCCAATTCGGGACATACTCCTACAATGAGCAGTTCTTC

clone_size: NA
d_call: TRBD1
j_call: TRBJ2-1
v_call: TRBV6-6
cdr3_aa: CASSSMDRGHNEQFF
cdr3_nt: TGTGCCAGCAGTTCGATGGACAGGGGGCACAATGAGCAGTTCTTC

clone_size: NA
d_call: NA
j_call: TRBJ2-1
v_call: TRBV7-9
cdr3_aa: CASSTYRSDDHKQFF
cdr3_nt: TGCGCCAGCAGCACGTACCGGAGTGACGACCATAAGCAGTTCTTC

clone_size: NA
d_call: TRBD2
j_call: TRBJ2-3
v_call: TRBV19
cdr3_aa: CASSLGLAGSTDTQYF
cdr3_nt: TGTGCCAGTAGTCTAGGACTAGCGGGGAGCACAGATACGCAGTATTTT

clone_size: NA
d_call: NA
j_call: TRBJ2-5
v_call: TRBV7-7
cdr3_aa: CASSHLRGETQYF
cdr3_nt: TGTGCTAGCAGCCATCTACGTGGGGAGACCCAGTACTTC

clone_size: NA
d_call: TRBD1
j_call: TRBJ1-2
v_call: TRBV6-4
cdr3_aa: CASSDQPGTVYGYTF
cdr3_nt: TGTGCCAGCAGTGACCAACCCGGGACAGTCTATGGCTACACCTTC

clone_size: NA
d_call: NA
j_call: TRBJ1-5
v_call: TRBV12-5
cdr3_aa: CASGLIGPQHF
cdr3_nt: TGTGCTAGTGGTCTTATTGGGCCCCAGCATTTT

clone_size: NA
d_call: NA
j_call: TRBJ2-3
v_call: TRBV9
cdr3_aa: CASSVGLADTDTQYF
cdr3_nt: TGTGCCAGCAGCGTTGGACTCGCGGACACAGATACGCAGTATTTT

clone_size: NA
d_call: TRBD1
j_call: TRBJ1-5
v_call: TRBV5-6
cdr3_aa: CASSLVGFGGQDNQPQHF
cdr3_nt: TGTGCCAGCAGCTTGGTAGGATTCGGCGGACAGGACAATCAGCCCCAGCATTTT

clone_size: NA
d_call: TRBD2
j_call: TRBJ2-1
v_call: TRBV28
cdr3_aa: CASSFSSGRALSYNEQFF
cdr3_nt: TGTGCCAGCAGTTTTTCTAGCGGGAGGGCCCTCTCCTACAATGAGCAGTTCTTC

clone_size: once
d_call: NA
j_call: TRBJ2-3
v_call: TRBV6-1
cdr3_aa: CASSGADTQYF
cdr3_nt: TGTGCCAGCAGTGGGGCAGATACGCAGTATTTT

clone_size: NA
d_call: TRBD2
j_call: TRBJ2-6
v_call: TRBV5-5
cdr3_aa: CASSLWWTSGIPSGANVLTF
cdr3_nt: TGTGCCAGCAGCTTGTGGTGGACTAGCGGGATACCCTCTGGGGCCAACGTCCTGACTTTC

clone_size: NA
d_call: NA
j_call: TRBJ1-1
v_call: TRBV5-1
cdr3_aa: CASSSLGRTLEAFF
cdr3_nt: TGCGCCAGCAGCTCCTTAGGACGGACCTTGGAAGCTTTCTTT

clone_size: NA
d_call: TRBD2
j_call: TRBJ2-7
v_call: TRBV5-6
cdr3_aa: CASSHLEVSGPFEQYF
cdr3_nt: TGTGCCAGCAGCCACCTGGAGGTTAGCGGGCCCTTCGAGCAGTACTTC

clone_size: NA
d_call: TRBD2
j_call: TRBJ2-7
v_call: TRBV7-9
cdr3_aa: CASSQTGTTRAVYF
cdr3_nt: TGTGCCAGCAGCCAGACCGGGACTACCAGAGCGGTGTACTTC

clone_size: once
d_call: TRBD2
j_call: TRBJ2-3
v_call: TRBV29-1
cdr3_aa: CSVASGTDTQYF
cdr3_nt: TGCAGCGTTGCTAGCGGTACAGATACGCAGTATTTT

clone_size: once
d_call: NA
j_call: TRBJ2-7
v_call: TRBV13
cdr3_aa: CASSPPDRTYEQYF
cdr3_nt: TGTGCCAGCAGCCCCCCGGACAGAACCTACGAGCAGTACTTC

clone_size: NA
d_call: TRBD2
j_call: TRBJ2-2
v_call: TRBV7-2
cdr3_aa: CASSPRLAGVLTGELFF
cdr3_nt: TGTGCCAGCAGCCCACGATTAGCGGGAGTGTTGACCGGGGAGCTGTTTTTT

clone_size: NA
d_call: NA
j_call: TRBJ2-7
v_call: TRBV6-1
cdr3_aa: CASSPFSGTDYEQYF
cdr3_nt: TGTGCCAGCAGTCCTTTCTCAGGAACCGACTACGAGCAGTACTTC

clone_size: once
d_call: NA
j_call: TRBJ1-3
v_call: TRBV28
cdr3_aa: CASYPQAGNTIYF
cdr3_nt: TGTGCCAGCTACCCCCAGGCTGGAAACACCATATATTTT

clone_size: once
d_call: NA
j_call: TRBJ1-3
v_call: TRBV28
cdr3_aa: CASSLLVGTTGNTIYF
cdr3_nt: TGTGCCAGCAGCCTTTTGGTGGGAACGACTGGAAACACCATATATTTT

clone_size: NA
d_call: NA
j_call: TRBJ2-4
v_call: TRBV25-1
cdr3_aa: CASSAGEIGKNIQYF
cdr3_nt: TGTGCCAGCAGTGCTGGGGAGATCGGCAAAAACATTCAGTACTTC

clone_size: NA
d_call: TRBD1
j_call: TRBJ1-5
v_call: TRBV19
cdr3_aa: CASSLEDRFQSNQPQHF
cdr3_nt: TGTGCCAGTAGTCTAGAGGACAGGTTCCAGAGCAATCAGCCCCAGCATTTT

clone_size: NA
d_call: NA
j_call: TRBJ1-3
v_call: TRBV5-1
cdr3_aa: CASSASQPGNTIYF
cdr3_nt: TGCGCCAGCAGCGCCAGTCAACCTGGAAACACCATATATTTT

clone_size: NA
d_call: TRBD2
j_call: TRBJ2-2
v_call: TRBV7-2
cdr3_aa: CASSSIAGVWAGELFF
cdr3_nt: TGTGCCAGCAGCTCAATAGCGGGAGTTTGGGCCGGGGAGCTGTTTTTT

clone_size: NA
d_call: NA
j_call: TRBJ2-7
v_call: TRBV4-3
cdr3_aa: CASSQGRAVDEQYF
cdr3_nt: TGCGCCAGCAGCCAAGGTCGGGCAGTGGACGAGCAGTACTTC

clone_size: NA
d_call: TRBD1
j_call: TRBJ1-1
v_call: TRBV5-5
cdr3_aa: CASSPGVTGALTEAFF
cdr3_nt: TGTGCCAGCAGCCCGGGTGTGACAGGGGCTCTGACTGAAGCTTTCTTT

clone_size: NA
d_call: NA
j_call: TRBJ1-5
v_call: TRBV19
cdr3_aa: CASTLLTGLGNQPQHF
cdr3_nt: TGTGCCAGTACCCTTCTCACAGGGCTCGGGAATCAGCCCCAGCATTTT

clone_size: NA
d_call: TRBD2
j_call: TRBJ2-1
v_call: TRBV5-4
cdr3_aa: CATTLTSRTSGSFREQFF
cdr3_nt: TGTGCCACTACACTCACGTCAAGGACTAGCGGGAGCTTTCGTGAGCAGTTCTTC

clone_size: NA
d_call: NA
j_call: TRBJ2-5
v_call: TRBV27
cdr3_aa: CASSLRGRVETQYF
cdr3_nt: TGTGCCAGCAGTTTACGGGGCAGGGTAGAGACCCAGTACTTC

clone_size: NA
d_call: NA
j_call: TRBJ2-6
v_call: TRBV18
cdr3_aa: CASRPGGTGSLSGANVLTF
cdr3_nt: TGTGCCAGCCGACCGGGAGGGACAGGGAGCCTCTCTGGGGCCAACGTCCTGACTTTC

clone_size: NA
d_call: TRBD2
j_call: TRBJ2-1
v_call: TRBV2
cdr3_aa: CASSERLALSSYNEQFF
cdr3_nt: TGTGCCAGCAGTGAGAGACTAGCGTTGAGCTCCTACAATGAGCAGTTCTTC

clone_size: NA
d_call: NA
j_call: TRBJ1-2
v_call: TRBV28
cdr3_aa: CASSWRGSYGYTF
cdr3_nt: TGTGCCAGCAGTTGGAGGGGCTCCTATGGCTACACCTTC

clone_size: NA
d_call: TRBD1
j_call: TRBJ1-2
v_call: TRBV10-3
cdr3_aa: CAISLGQAGSYGYTF
cdr3_nt: TGTGCCATCAGTTTGGGACAGGCTGGCTCTTATGGCTACACCTTC

clone_size: NA
d_call: TRBD2
j_call: TRBJ2-5
v_call: TRBV28
cdr3_aa: CASSFGSGRLGTQYF
cdr3_nt: TGTGCCAGCAGTTTCGGTAGCGGGAGATTGGGGACCCAGTACTTC

clone_size: NA
d_call: NA
j_call: TRBJ2-2
v_call: TRBV2
cdr3_aa: CASKQTGTNTGELFF
cdr3_nt: TGTGCCAGCAAACAGACAGGAACGAACACCGGGGAGCTGTTTTTT

clone_size: NA
d_call: TRBD2
j_call: TRBJ2-5
v_call: TRBV4-1
cdr3_aa: CASSGGSSETQYF
cdr3_nt: TGCGCCAGCAGCGGCGGGAGCTCGGAGACCCAGTACTTC

clone_size: NA
d_call: NA
j_call: TRBJ2-7
v_call: TRBV6-5
cdr3_aa: CASRPPTGVSYF
cdr3_nt: TGTGCCAGCAGACCCCCCACGGGGGTATCGTACTTC

clone_size: NA
d_call: NA
j_call: TRBJ2-2
v_call: TRBV7-2
cdr3_aa: CASSSVPGELFF
cdr3_nt: TGTGCCAGCAGCTCAGTTCCCGGGGAGCTGTTTTTT

clone_size: NA
d_call: TRBD1
j_call: TRBJ2-7
v_call: TRBV4-1
cdr3_aa: CASSARSTGGPYEQYF
cdr3_nt: TGCGCCAGCAGCGCAAGATCGACAGGGGGTCCCTACGAGCAGTACTTC

clone_size: NA
d_call: NA
j_call: TRBJ2-7
v_call: TRBV2
cdr3_aa: CASSPPIISYEQYF
cdr3_nt: TGTGCCAGCAGCCCCCCGATAATCTCCTACGAGCAGTACTTC

clone_size: NA
d_call: NA
j_call: TRBJ2-6
v_call: TRBV27
cdr3_aa: CASSWQGTGANVLTF
cdr3_nt: TGTGCCAGCAGTTGGCAGGGAACTGGGGCCAACGTCCTGACTTTC

clone_size: NA
d_call: TRBD1
j_call: TRBJ2-5
v_call: TRBV18
cdr3_aa: CASSTDRLQTQYF
cdr3_nt: TGTGCCAGCTCAACGGACAGGCTTCAGACCCAGTACTTC

clone_size: NA
d_call: NA
j_call: TRBJ1-5
v_call: TRBV27
cdr3_aa: CASRGTSLSQPQHF
cdr3_nt: TGTGCCAGCAGGGGGACATCCTTGTCCCAGCCCCAGCATTTT